This T cell receptor beta chain was captured by sequencing in a study of CD8 T cells in ankylosing spondylitis. The V and J ends lost 6 bases and 0 bases respectively, with 8 bases between them. The CDR3 is made up of 13 amino acids. CDR1 is SNHLY, CDR2 FYNNEI, per germline. This clonotype was seen a handful of times. The antigen remains undetermined. Study observations and caveats: Significantly higher representation of disease-linked clones was reported for matched ankylosing spondylitis synovial fluid. In reactive arthritis synovial fluid and blood, some motif variants had been reported before. Ankylosing spondylitis blood seemed to carry a telltale TCR beta motif made of under ten highly homologous variants. CD8+ by phenotype, disease-linked clones were relatively rare in peripheral blood.

Researchers built TCR beta libraries using quantitative 5'-RACE with molecular barcodes. One entry per CDR3 protein, called by TCRdb with MiXCR from the 5' RACE reads. The table lists under 850,000 distinct CDR3 sequences, roughly 20% of them singletons. The TCR sequence derives from a male donor with ankylosing spondylitis. The V gene is TRBV2, the J gene TRBJ1-1, with a possible D match to TRBD1 (5 bases). The specimen sequenced was blood, either unsorted or a sorted T cell fraction (not recorded which). The CDR3 region is CASRSGLNTEAFF. CDR3 coding DNA: TGTGCCAGCAGGTCGGGGCTGAACACTGAAGCTTTCTTT.